One and the same sample provided the 30 T cell receptor beta chains below, sequenced in a study of blood T cell repertoires in COVID-19. The data were produced by immunoSEQ multiplex PCR, yet TCRdb's version contains in-frame clones alone and is incomplete. The table includes over 200,000 clones, 85% detected once. Sequencing was carried out using PBMCs or T cells enriched from blood (not recorded which). The receptor source for this set is a man between 35 and 55 years old who had recovered from COVID-19.

This rearrangement joins TRBV7-9 to TRBJ2-5, with D unresolved. V was pared by 11 bases and J by 4 bases, with 17 bases between. Per the germline V gene, CDR1 is SEHNR and CDR2 is FQNEAQ (reference sequence). This CDR3 contains 13 residues. The CDR3 DNA reads as TGTGCCCTTAGACCCCAGGTAGGAGAGACCCAGTACTTC. It translates to CALRPQVGETQYF.

V usage is TRBV6-5 and J usage is TRBJ2-1, with a possible D match to TRBD2 (5 bases). The CDR3 contains 14 residues. Trimming shortened V by 6 bases and J by 3 bases, and 12 bases separated the two germline ends. The V gene's germline CDR1 is MNHEY and CDR2 SVGAGI. CDR3 region: CASSPDWNYNEQFF. The CDR3 DNA sequence: TGTGCCAGCAGCCCGGACTGGAACTACAATGAGCAGTTCTTC.

The chain is built from TRBV13 and TRBJ2-7; the match to TRBD2 covers 9 bases. Germline trimming cut 1 base from V and 2 bases from J; bases unmatched to any gene: 0. Germline V gene sequence: CDR1 PRHDT, CDR2 FYEKMQ (reference sequence). The CDR3 covers 14 residues. The CDR3 DNA reads as TGTGCCAGCAGCTTAGCTAGCGGGACCTACGAGCAGTACTTC. Its translation: CASSLASGTYEQYF.

The chain carries TRBV6-1 and TRBJ1-2; TRBD1 might be the D (6 bases). Trimming left V 2 bases short and J 8 bases short, with 15 bases between. The germline V gene encodes CDR1 MNHNS and CDR2 SASEGT. This CDR3 spans 14 amino acids. As DNA, the CDR3 is TGTGCCAGCAGTGAAAGCGGGGGCTTTTACGGCTACACCTTC. As protein: CASSESGGFYGYTF.

This chain connects TRBV2 to TRBJ1-2; D not resolved. Germline V CDR1 and CDR2: SNHLY, FYNNEI. The CDR3 is made up of 15 amino acids. The ends were cut back, 6 bases at V and 4 bases at J, with 18 bases in the middle. CDR3 DNA: TGTGCCAGCAGCGGACTGGCTGGGAGGAGCTATGGCTACACCTTC. Translation: CASSGLAGRSYGYTF.

The chain has TRBV24-1 and TRBJ1-2; D remains ambiguous. This CDR3 has 13 amino acids. Germline V gene lookup returns CDR1 KGHDR and CDR2 SFDVKD. V was clipped by 7 bases and J by 2 bases, with 10 bases between them. Here the CDR3 reads CATSIDSNYGYTF. The CDR3 DNA is TGTGCCACCAGCATTGACTCGAACTATGGCTACACCTTC.

The chain uses TRBV4-1 and TRBJ1-2; weak D call: TRBD1 (5 bases). Germline lookup yields CDR1 MGHRA and CDR2 YSYEKL. The CDR3 has 14 amino acids. V was cut by 3 bases and J by 4 bases, with 12 bases left in between. CDR3 DNA: TGCGCCAGCAGCCAGGCGACAGTTGGCTATGGCTACACCTTC. Encoded protein: CASSQATVGYGYTF.

V usage is TRBV24-1 and J usage is TRBJ2-2; the D gene is possibly TRBD2 (7 bases). Germline V gene data show CDR1 as KGHDR and CDR2 as SFDVKD. The length of the CDR3 is 15 residues. V lost 3 bases and J lost 5, with 12 bases in between. The CDR3 DNA reads TGTGCCACCAGTGATCCGAGGGGGGGAACCGGGGAGCTGTTTTTT. Translated: CATSDPRGGTGELFF.

This chain links TRBV10-1 with TRBJ2-7; TRBD2 agrees at 13 bases. The V and J ends lost 8 bases and 2 bases, in that order; junction bases with no gene match: 12. The V gene's germline CDR1 is WNHNN and CDR2 SYGVQD (reference sequence). The CDR3 consists of 17 residues. The CDR3 sequence is CASAFRAGLAGPYEQYF. For the CDR3, the DNA is TGCGCCAGCGCCTTCCGAGCGGGACTAGCGGGACCCTACGAGCAGTACTTC.

The rearrangement links TRBV3-1 (or the pseudogene TRBV3-2) to TRBJ1-5; TRBD1 is a possible D gene (6 bases). Germline values: CDR1 LGHDT, CDR2 YNNKEL (reference sequence). The CDR3 contains 13 residues. Trimming took 4 bases from V and 7 from J, leaving 11 bases between them. The CDR3 is CASSPDRFQPQHF. The CDR3 DNA is TGTGCCAGCAGCCCAGACAGGTTCCAGCCCCAGCATTTT.

This chain connects TRBV5-1 to TRBJ2-2, with 10 positions matching TRBD2. The V segment lost 5 bases and the J segment 2 bases; nucleotides outside the gene matches: 6. There are 16 residues in the CDR3. Germline lookup yields CDR1 SGHRS and CDR2 YFSETQ. CDR3 nucleotides: TGCGCCAGCAGGAGACTAGCGGGTTTAAACACCGGGGAGCTGTTTTTT. Translated, it gives CASRRLAGLNTGELFF.

CDR3 amino acids: CASSLNQLALSYNEQFF. The CDR3 bases are TGTGCCAGCAGCTTAAATCAACTAGCGTTGAGCTACAATGAGCAGTTCTTC. The V call is TRBV7-9, the J call TRBJ2-1; 7 bases map to TRBD2. V shed 2 bases, J shed 3 bases, and the junction held 10 bases outside the gene matches. The CDR3 loop spans 17 amino acids. Germline CDR1 is SEHNR and CDR2 is FQNEAQ (reference sequence).

The chain is built from TRBV5-6 and TRBJ1-1; 10 bases agree with TRBD1. The CDR3 spans 15 residues. Trimming cost V 7 bases and J 1 base; bases outside gene matches: 7. CDR1 is SGHDT and CDR2 is YYEEEE in the germline V gene. In DNA, the CDR3 is TGTGCCAGCCGACAGGGGGCCGGGGGGAACACTGAAGCTTTCTTT. Translating gives CASRQGAGGNTEAFF.

The V call is TRBV3-1 (or the pseudogene TRBV3-2), the J call TRBJ2-1; TRBD2 matches 9 bases. This CDR3 is built from 14 residues. Germline trimming cut 3 bases from V and 6 bases from J; bases unmatched to any gene: 3. Germline V lookup: CDR1 LGHDT, CDR2 YNNKEL (reference sequence). The CDR3 loop reads CASSQGTSTNEQFF. In DNA form, the CDR3 reads TGTGCCAGCAGCCAGGGGACTAGCACCAATGAGCAGTTCTTC.

The rearrangement uses TRBV30 and TRBJ2-2; tentatively, D is TRBD2 (6 bases). CDR1 GTSNPN and CDR2 SVGIG come from the germline V gene (reference sequence). The CDR3 is made up of 15 amino acids. Between the trimmed V and J ends, which lost 3 bases and 5 bases, there was a span of 16 bases. In nucleotides, the CDR3 is TGTGCCTGGAGGAGGGTATGGGAGGAAACCGGGGAGCTGTTTTTT. Its translation is CAWRRVWEETGELFF.

DNA of the CDR3: TGTGCCAGCAGCCAGACCGGGGGGTTGGCCCAGCATTTT. Protein: CASSQTGGLAQHF. This chain connects TRBV12-3 or TRBV12-4 to TRBJ1-5, with D maybe TRBD1 (5 bases). Trimming took off 6 bases at V and 11 bases at J, with 17 bases between the two ends. This CDR3 spans 13 amino acids.

This clone was seen only once. This chain connects TRBV27 to TRBJ1-3, with a tentative D call TRBD1 (5 bases). Between the trimmed V and J ends, which lost 5 bases and 1 base, there was a span of 18 bases. In germline, CDR1 is MNHEY, CDR2 SMNVEV (reference sequence). This CDR3 is built from 17 residues. The CDR3 bases are TGTGCCAGCAGTCCCGAACCCACAGGCCCTTCTGGAAACACCATATATTTT. Its protein is CASSPEPTGPSGNTIYF.

This chain links TRBV9 with TRBJ2-2; TRBD1 is a possible D gene (6 bases). CDR3 size: 15 residues. V lost 4 bases and J 6 bases, leaving 16 bases between the germline ends. Germline lookup yields CDR1 SGDLS and CDR2 YYNGEE. CDR3 amino acids: CASSRQDSVAGELFF. The DNA for the CDR3 is TGTGCCAGCAGCAGACAGGACTCCGTGGCCGGGGAGCTGTTTTTT.

This sequence joins TRBV19 and TRBJ2-1, with 12 bases aligning to TRBD2. CDR1 is LNHDA, CDR2 SQIVND, per germline (reference sequence). The CDR3 is 16 amino acids. V gave up 4 bases and J gave up 5 bases; unmatched junction bases: 6. The CDR3, as DNA: TGTGCCAGTAGTAAATCGACTAGCGGGAGACACAATGAGCAGTTCTTC. It codes for CASSKSTSGRHNEQFF.

The chain links TRBV4-2 to TRBJ1-5; no reliable D call. The ends were cut back, 0 bases at V and 9 bases at J, with 12 bases in the middle. Germline V gives CDR1 LGHNA, CDR2 YNFKEQ. This CDR3 contains 14 residues. CDR3 loop: CASSQELRVWPQHF. CDR3 DNA: TGTGCCAGCAGCCAAGAGCTCCGCGTTTGGCCCCAGCATTTT.

This clone turned up a few times. The rearrangement links TRBV3-1 (or the pseudogene TRBV3-2) to TRBJ2-7; D unclear. V shed 1 base and J shed 7 bases, with 11 bases lying between them. The CDR3 has 13 residues. Germline-derived CDR1 and CDR2 are LGHDT and YNNKEL (reference sequence). This CDR3 reads CASSQGALREQYF. The CDR3 region has the DNA TGTGCCAGCAGCCAAGGGGCTCTTAGGGAGCAGTACTTC.

The V gene is TRBV30, the J gene TRBJ1-2, with TRBD1 as a possible D gene (5 bases). The CDR3 has 12 amino acids. CDR1 and CDR2 (germline): GTSNPN, SVGIG (reference sequence). V lost 3 bases to trimming and J lost 8 bases, with 13 bases between them. The CDR3 DNA sequence: TGTGCCTGGAGAAGGGGATCGGGCGGCTACACCTTC. The encoded protein is CAWRRGSGGYTF. The entire variable domain, with the rest obtained from reference TRBV30 and TRBJ1-2, is as follows: SQTIHQWPATLVQPVGSPLSLECTVEGTSNPNLYWYRQAAGRGLQLLFYSVGIGQISSEVPQNLSASRPQDRQFILSSKKLLLSDSGFYLCAWRRGSGGYTFGSGTRLTVV.

The chain carries TRBV6-5 and TRBJ2-1; tentatively, D is TRBD2 (5 bases). Trimming cost V 6 bases and J 4 bases, with 13 bases left between them. CDR3 size: 14 residues. Per the germline V gene, CDR1 is MNHEY and CDR2 is SVGAGI. The CDR3 nucleotides read TGTGCCAGCAGCCGGGATCCGTTATACAATGAGCAGTTCTTC. Translation gives CASSRDPLYNEQFF.

The chain carries TRBV28 and TRBJ1-5; a possible D gene is TRBD1 (6 bases). Germline assignment: CDR1 MDHEN and CDR2 SYDVKM. V was trimmed by 2 bases and J by 7 bases, leaving 15 bases between them. The CDR3 is 15 amino acids. Here the CDR3 DNA reads TGTGCCAGCAGTTTAGAACAGGGTACAGGACAGCCCCAGCATTTT. Translation gives CASSLEQGTGQPQHF.

The chain joins TRBV5-1 to TRBJ1-2, with D maybe TRBD1 (6 bases). This CDR3 has 14 residues. Germline CDR1 SGHRS, CDR2 YFSETQ. Trimming stripped 0 bases from V and 7 bases from J, with 13 bases between. This chain's CDR3 is CASSLATGGLGYTF. CDR3 DNA: TGCGCCAGCAGCTTGGCGACAGGAGGCCTTGGCTACACCTTC.

This sequence joins TRBV12-3 or TRBV12-4 and TRBJ1-1; D call uncertain. Trimming left V 5 bases short and J 4 bases short, with 11 bases between. The CDR3 sequence is 13 residues long. Here the CDR3 DNA reads TGTGCCAGCAGTGCCGGGGTCGGCACTGAAGCTTTCTTT. Protein sequence: CASSAGVGTEAFF.

V usage is TRBV9 and J usage is TRBJ2-3, with D tentatively TRBD2 (6 bases). The CDR3 extends over 14 amino acids. Trimming left V 0 bases short and J 6 bases short, with 11 bases between. Germline assignment: CDR1 SGDLS and CDR2 YYNGEE. CDR3 in amino acids: CASSVDGRGDTQYF. CDR3 bases: TGTGCCAGCAGCGTAGACGGGAGAGGGGATACGCAGTATTTT.

There are a few counts of this clone. The V gene is TRBV28, the J gene TRBJ1-1, with 7 bases fitting TRBD1. The CDR3 is made up of 15 amino acids. Germline assignment: CDR1 MDHEN and CDR2 SYDVKM. The ends lost 1 base at V and 6 bases at J; junction bases unmatched: 8. In nucleotides, the CDR3 is TGTGCCAGCAGTTTATTATTTGGGCAGGGGGCTGAAGCTTTCTTT. Its translation: CASSLLFGQGAEAFF.

In this sample, this clone turned up once. The CDR3 region is CASSLSRENTEAFF. The CDR3 nucleotides are TGTGCCAGCAGCCTAAGCAGGGAGAACACTGAAGCTTTCTTT. The chain links TRBV5-6 to TRBJ1-1; D may be TRBD1 (5 bases). CDR3 length: 14 amino acids. V lost 4 bases and J lost 1, with 11 bases in between. Per the germline V gene, CDR1 is SGHDT and CDR2 is YYEEEE.

This clone appeared once. V is TRBV4-1 and J is TRBJ2-7; 9 bases map to TRBD2. J gave up 1 base and V 2 bases, and 9 bases lay outside the gene matches. The germline gives CDR1 MGHRA, CDR2 YSYEKL. The CDR3 consists of 17 residues. CDR3 DNA sequence: TGCGCCAGCAGCCAATTCTGGAGACTAGCGGAATCCTACGAGCAGTACTTC. This encodes CASSQFWRLAESYEQYF.